This T cell receptor (beta chain) was obtained from a study of T cell repertoires in cytomegalovirus infection. Study in general: Recently identified HLA-C-restricted CMV epitopes were used, and well-studied HLA-B-restricted CMV epitopes were used as well. It was the public TCR beta signatures that indicated both CMV infection and matching HLA type. Regarding the study as a whole: It was HLA-C-restricted CMV-specific TCR beta clonotypes that dominated the response ex vivo. There were carriers of CMV plus the relevant HLA, and cumulative public TCR beta family frequency identified them.

Germline CDR1 and CDR2: SEHNR and FQNEAQ (reference sequence). The CDR3 loop spans 17 amino acids. After removal of 0 bases from V and 1 base from J, the junction contained 6 bases not matched to a gene. As for this clonotype: No antigen is known for it.

TCRdb reanalysed the reads using MiXCR and keeps one entry per CDR3 protein. The table records around 770,000 distinct CDR3 sequences, about 27% of them present only once. The V gene is TRBV7-9, the J gene TRBJ1-5, with TRBD1 matching over 7 bases. Material: cultured CD8+ T cells from PBMCs, obtained from culture after CMV antigen stimulation. The sequence came from a human donor in good health (CMV status not recorded). Some clones in this sample may be carry-over from other donors' samples. For the CDR3, the DNA is TGTGCCAGCAGCTTAGCAGGCAGGGGGGGAAGCAATCAGCCCCAGCATTTT. Translation: CASSLAGRGGSNQPQHF. Using reference TRBV7-9 and TRBJ1-5 for the parts outside the CDR3, the full variable domain is DTGVSQNPRHKITKRGQNVTFRCDPISEHNRLYWYRQTLGQGPEFLTYFQNEAQLEKSRLLSDRFSAERPKGSFSTLEIQRTEQGDSAMYLCASSLAGRGGSNQPQHFGDGTRLSIL.